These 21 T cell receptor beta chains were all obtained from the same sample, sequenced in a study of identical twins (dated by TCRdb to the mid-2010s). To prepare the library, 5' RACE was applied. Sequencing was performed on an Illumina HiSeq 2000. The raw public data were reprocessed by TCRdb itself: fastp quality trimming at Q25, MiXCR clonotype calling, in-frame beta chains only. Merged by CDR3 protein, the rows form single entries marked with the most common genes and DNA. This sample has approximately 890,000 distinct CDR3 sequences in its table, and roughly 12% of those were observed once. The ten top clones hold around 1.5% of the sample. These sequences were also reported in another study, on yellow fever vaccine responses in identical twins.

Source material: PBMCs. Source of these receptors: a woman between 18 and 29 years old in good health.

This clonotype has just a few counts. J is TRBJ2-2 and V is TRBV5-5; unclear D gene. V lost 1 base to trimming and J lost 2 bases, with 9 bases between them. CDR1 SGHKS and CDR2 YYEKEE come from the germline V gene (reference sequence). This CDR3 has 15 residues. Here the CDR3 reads CASSLTEINTGELFF. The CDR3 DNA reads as TGTGCCAGCAGCTTGACCGAAATCAACACCGGGGAGCTGTTTTTT.

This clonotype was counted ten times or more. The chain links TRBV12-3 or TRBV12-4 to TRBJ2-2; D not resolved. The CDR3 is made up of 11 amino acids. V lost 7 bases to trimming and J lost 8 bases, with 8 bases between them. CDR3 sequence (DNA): TGTGCCAGCACCCTAAGTGGGGAGCTGTTTTTT. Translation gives CASTLSGELFF.

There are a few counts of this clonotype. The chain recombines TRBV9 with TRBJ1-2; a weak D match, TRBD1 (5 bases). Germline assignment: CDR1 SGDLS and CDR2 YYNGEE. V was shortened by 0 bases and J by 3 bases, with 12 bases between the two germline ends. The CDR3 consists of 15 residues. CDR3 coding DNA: TGTGCCAGCAGCGTAGAACCCCAGGGAGACTATGGCTACACCTTC. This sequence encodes CASSVEPQGDYGYTF.

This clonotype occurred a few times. The CDR3 DNA is TGCGCCAGCAGCCCCCGGACTAGCGGGGGGCCCTCCTACAATGAGCAGTTCTTC. Translated, it gives CASSPRTSGGPSYNEQFF. The chain recombines TRBV5-1 with TRBJ2-1, with TRBD2 identical over 14 bases. This CDR3 spans 18 amino acids. The ends lost 4 bases at V and 0 bases at J; junction bases unmatched: 6. CDR1 and CDR2 (germline): SGHRS, YFSETQ. Full variable domain (remainder filled in from reference TRBV5-1 and TRBJ2-1): KAGVTQTPRYLIKTRGQQVTLSCSPISGHRSVSWYQQTPGQGLQFLFEYFSETQRNKGNFPGRFSGRQFSNSRSEMNVSTLELGDSALYLCASSPRTSGGPSYNEQFFGPGTRLTVL.

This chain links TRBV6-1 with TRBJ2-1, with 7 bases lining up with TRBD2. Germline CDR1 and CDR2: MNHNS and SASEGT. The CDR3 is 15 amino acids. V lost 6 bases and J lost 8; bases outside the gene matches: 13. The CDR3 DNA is TGTGCCAGCAGCTCTAGCGGCCTTTTTGGGTATGAGCAGTTCTTC. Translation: CASSSSGLFGYEQFF.

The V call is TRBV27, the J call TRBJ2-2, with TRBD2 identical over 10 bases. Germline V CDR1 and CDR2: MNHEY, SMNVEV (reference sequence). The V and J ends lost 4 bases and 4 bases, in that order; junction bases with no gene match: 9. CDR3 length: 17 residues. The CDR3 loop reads CASSWGRTSGITGELFF. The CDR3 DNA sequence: TGTGCCAGCAGTTGGGGGAGGACTAGCGGTATCACCGGGGAGCTGTTTTTT.

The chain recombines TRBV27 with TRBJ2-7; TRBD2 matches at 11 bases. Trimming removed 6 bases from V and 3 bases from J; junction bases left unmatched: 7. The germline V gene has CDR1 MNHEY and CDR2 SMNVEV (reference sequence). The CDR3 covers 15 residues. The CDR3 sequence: CASSRASGRFYEQYF. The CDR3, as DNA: TGTGCCAGCAGCCGAGCTAGCGGGAGGTTCTACGAGCAGTACTTC.

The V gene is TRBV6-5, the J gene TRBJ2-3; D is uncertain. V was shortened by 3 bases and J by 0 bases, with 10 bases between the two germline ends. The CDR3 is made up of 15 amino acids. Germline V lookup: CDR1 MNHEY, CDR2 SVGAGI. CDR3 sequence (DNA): TGTGCCAGCAGTTATTTGCCAACTAGCACAGATACGCAGTATTTT. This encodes CASSYLPTSTDTQYF.

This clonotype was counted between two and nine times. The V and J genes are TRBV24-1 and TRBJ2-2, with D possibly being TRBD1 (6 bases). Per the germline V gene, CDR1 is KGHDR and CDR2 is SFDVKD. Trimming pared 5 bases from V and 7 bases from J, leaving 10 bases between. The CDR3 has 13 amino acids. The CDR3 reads CATSGQEIGELFF. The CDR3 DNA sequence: TGTGCCACCAGTGGACAGGAAATCGGGGAGCTGTTTTTT.

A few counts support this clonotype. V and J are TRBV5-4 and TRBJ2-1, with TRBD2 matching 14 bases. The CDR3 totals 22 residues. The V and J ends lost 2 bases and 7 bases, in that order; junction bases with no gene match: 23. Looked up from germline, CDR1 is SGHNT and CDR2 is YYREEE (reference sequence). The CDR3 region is CASSLAKTAGTSGRKGTNEQFF. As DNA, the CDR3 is TGTGCCAGCAGCTTAGCCAAAACGGCCGGGACTAGCGGGAGAAAAGGTACAAATGAGCAGTTCTTC.

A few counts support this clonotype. The CDR3 here is CSARSTSESHTDTQYF. The CDR3 coding sequence is TGCAGTGCTAGATCGACTAGTGAATCGCACACAGATACGCAGTATTTT. This chain uses TRBV20-1 with TRBJ2-3, with D possibly being TRBD2 (6 bases). V was shortened by 2 bases and J by 2 bases, with 17 bases between the two germline ends. The germline CDR1 and CDR2 sequences are DFQATT and SNEGSKA (reference sequence). This CDR3 comprises 16 residues.

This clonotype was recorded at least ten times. Written as DNA, the CDR3 is TGTGCCAGCAGCAAAGGACACTATCAGCCCCAGCATTTT. Its protein product is CASSKGHYQPQHF. V is TRBV6-1 and J is TRBJ1-5; maybe TRBD1 (5 bases). CDR3 length equals 13 residues. CDR1 is MNHNS and CDR2 is SASEGT in the germline V gene. V lost 6 bases and J lost 5, with 11 bases in between.

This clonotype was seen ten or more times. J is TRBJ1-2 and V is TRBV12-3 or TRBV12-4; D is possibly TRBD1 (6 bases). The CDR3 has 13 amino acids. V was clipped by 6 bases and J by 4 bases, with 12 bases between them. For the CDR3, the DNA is TGTGCCAGCAGCCCAGGACAGCTCTATGGCTACACCTTC. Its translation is CASSPGQLYGYTF.

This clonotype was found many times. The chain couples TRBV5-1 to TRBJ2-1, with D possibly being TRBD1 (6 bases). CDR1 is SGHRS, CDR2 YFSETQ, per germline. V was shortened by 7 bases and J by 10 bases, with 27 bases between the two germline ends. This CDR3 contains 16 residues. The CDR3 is CASRAPFPYRVREQFF. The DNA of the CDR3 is TGCGCCAGCCGTGCCCCGTTCCCCTACAGGGTACGGGAGCAGTTCTTC.

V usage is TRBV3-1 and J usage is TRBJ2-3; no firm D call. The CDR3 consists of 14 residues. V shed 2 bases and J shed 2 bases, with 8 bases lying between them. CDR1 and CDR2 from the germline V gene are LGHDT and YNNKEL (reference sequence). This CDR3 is CASSQRTNTDTQYF. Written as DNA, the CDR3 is TGTGCCAGCAGCCAAAGGACGAACACAGATACGCAGTATTTT.

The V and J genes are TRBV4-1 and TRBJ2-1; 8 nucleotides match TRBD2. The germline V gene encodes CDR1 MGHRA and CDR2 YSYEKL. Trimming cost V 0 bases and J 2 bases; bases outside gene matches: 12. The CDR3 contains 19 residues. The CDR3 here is CASSQDLAVLAEPYNEQFF. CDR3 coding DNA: TGCGCCAGCAGCCAAGACCTGGCAGTACTAGCGGAGCCCTACAATGAGCAGTTCTTC.

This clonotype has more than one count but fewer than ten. CDR3 in DNA: TGTGCCAGCAGACACCCCTCCCTAGCGGGAGGTCACAATGAGCAGTTCTTC. Protein product: CASRHPSLAGGHNEQFF. The J gene is TRBJ2-1, the V gene TRBV6-2 or TRBV6-3; 11 nucleotides line up with TRBD2. The junction had 12 bases not matched to a gene; V was cut back by 6 bases and J by 5 bases. CDR3 length equals 17 residues. CDR1 is MNHEY, CDR2 SVGEGT, per germline.

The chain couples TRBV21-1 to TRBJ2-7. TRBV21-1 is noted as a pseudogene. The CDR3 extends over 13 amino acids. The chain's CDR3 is CASSKDADYEQYV. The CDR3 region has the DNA TGTGCCAGCAGCAAAGATGCCGACTACGAGCAGTACGTC.

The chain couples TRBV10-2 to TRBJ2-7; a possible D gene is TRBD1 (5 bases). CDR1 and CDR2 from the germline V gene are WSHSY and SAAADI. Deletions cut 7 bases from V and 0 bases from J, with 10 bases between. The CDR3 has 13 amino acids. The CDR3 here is CASMPQGSYEQYV. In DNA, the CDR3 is TGCGCCAGCATGCCCCAGGGCTCCTACGAGCAGTACGTC.

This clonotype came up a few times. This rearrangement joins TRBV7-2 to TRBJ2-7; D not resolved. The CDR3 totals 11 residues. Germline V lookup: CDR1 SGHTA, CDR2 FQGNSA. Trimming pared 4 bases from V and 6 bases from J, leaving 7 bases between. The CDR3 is CASSYLREQYF. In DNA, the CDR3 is TGTGCCAGCAGCTATTTACGCGAGCAGTACTTC.

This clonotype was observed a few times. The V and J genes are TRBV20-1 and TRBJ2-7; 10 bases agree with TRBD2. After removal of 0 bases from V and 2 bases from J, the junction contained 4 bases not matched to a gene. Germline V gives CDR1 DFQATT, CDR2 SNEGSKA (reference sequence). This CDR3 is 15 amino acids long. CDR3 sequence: CSARDELAGTYEQYF. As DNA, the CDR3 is TGCAGTGCTAGAGATGAACTAGCGGGGACCTACGAGCAGTACTTC.